One and the same sample provided the 18 T cell receptor beta chains below, sequenced in a study of cytotoxic CD8 clonotypes in ibrutinib-treated CLL. The method was immunoSEQ multiplex PCR; TCRdb's version includes in-frame clones alone and lacks a portion of them. The table includes roughly 180,000 clones, around 72% detected once. Sequencing used PBMCs, obtained after 24 months of ibrutinib treatment. The receptors shown here come from a human donor with chronic lymphocytic leukemia.

The rearrangement joins TRBV7-3 to TRBJ2-7, with 13 bases that match TRBD2. Germline V gene lookup returns CDR1 SGHTA and CDR2 FQGTGA. The CDR3 sequence is 14 residues long. V was pared by 5 bases and J by 7 bases, with 5 bases of the junction left unmatched. The CDR3 here is CASSPTSGRREQYF. DNA of the CDR3: TGTGCCAGCAGCCCGACTAGCGGGAGGAGGGAGCAGTACTTC.

V gene TRBV7-2 combines with J gene TRBJ2-2, with unresolved D. Germline CDR1 and CDR2: SGHTA and FQGNSA. V lost 8 bases and J 0 bases, leaving 7 bases between the germline ends. The CDR3 totals 13 residues. The CDR3 coding sequence is TGTGCCAGCTGGTCGGCGAACACCGGGGAGCTGTTTTTT. Its protein product is CASWSANTGELFF.

The genes are TRBV18 and TRBJ2-3; D possibly corresponds to TRBD2 (5 bases). V gave up 1 base and J gave up 0 bases, with 14 bases separating them. CDR3 size: 17 residues. Germline V gene sequence: CDR1 KGHSH, CDR2 LQKENI. The DNA for the CDR3 is TGTGCCAGCTCACCACAATACCCTGAGGGTAGCACAGATACGCAGTATTTT. Its translation is CASSPQYPEGSTDTQYF. Supplemented by reference TRBV18 and TRBJ2-3, the full variable domain reads NAGVMQNPRHLVRRRGQEARLRCSPMKGHSHVYWYRQLPEEGLKFMVYLQKENIIDESGMPKERFSAEFPKEGPSILRIQQVVRGDSAAYFCASSPQYPEGSTDTQYFGPGTRLTVL.

The chain recombines TRBV6-6 with TRBJ1-5; D possibly corresponds to TRBD1 (6 bases). CDR1 and CDR2 from the germline V gene are MNHNY and SVGAGI (reference sequence). The CDR3 loop spans 13 amino acids. Deletions cut 6 bases from V and 4 bases from J, with 10 bases between. CDR3 amino acids: CASSNTGNQPQHF. DNA of the CDR3: TGTGCCAGCAGCAATACAGGGAATCAGCCCCAGCATTTT.

J is TRBJ2-3 and V is TRBV10-3; D is perhaps TRBD2 (5 bases). Trimming left V 6 bases short and J 6 bases short, with 13 bases between. CDR1 is ENHRY and CDR2 is SYGVKD in the germline V gene. CDR3 length equals 13 residues. The CDR3 protein is CAISGGFGDTQYF. In nucleotides, the CDR3 is TGTGCCATCAGCGGCGGGTTTGGGGATACGCAGTATTTT.

The J gene is TRBJ1-3, the V gene TRBV7-9; D is ambiguous. Germline-derived CDR1 and CDR2 are SEHNR and FQNEAQ (reference sequence). CDR3 size: 14 residues. V gave up 5 bases and J gave up 0 bases, with 8 bases separating them. The CDR3 DNA reads TGTGCCAGCAGCGACTTCGCCTCTGGAAACACCATATATTTT. Protein: CASSDFASGNTIYF.

The V and J genes are TRBV28 and TRBJ2-7; 12 nucleotides line up with TRBD2. The germline CDR1 and CDR2 sequences are MDHEN and SYDVKM. CDR3 length: 13 residues. J lost 3 bases, V lost 10 bases, and 4 bases had no gene match. The CDR3 DNA reads TGTGCCACCCGGACTAGCGGGGACTACGAGCAGTACTTC. Its translation: CATRTSGDYEQYF.

The genes are TRBV11-3 and TRBJ1-5, with unresolved D. CDR3 length equals 12 residues. In germline, CDR1 is SGHNT, CDR2 YENEEA. With 1 base removed from V and 5 bases from J, the gap between germline ends came to 3 bases. The CDR3 region has the DNA TGTGCCAGCAGCTTAGGGCATCAGCCCCAGCATTTT. Translated: CASSLGHQPQHF.

The rearrangement links TRBV28 to TRBJ2-4; either TRBD1 or TRBD2 may supply D (5 bases each). The V and J ends lost 8 bases and 6 bases respectively, with 20 bases between them. Germline-derived CDR1 and CDR2 are MDHEN and SYDVKM. The CDR3 consists of 15 residues. Here the CDR3 DNA reads TGTGCCAGCTCTTCCGGGACCCATGGATTAAACATTCAGTACTTC. Amino acid sequence: CASSSGTHGLNIQYF.

The chain couples TRBV25-1 to TRBJ1-1; TRBD1 matches 7 bases. The CDR3 is 15 amino acids. Unmatched junction bases numbered 9, after V lost 7 bases and J lost 1 base. Germline V gene lookup returns CDR1 MGHDK and CDR2 SYGVNS. For the CDR3, the DNA is TGTGCCAGCACCAATCCCCACAGGGGGAACACTGAAGCTTTCTTT. This encodes CASTNPHRGNTEAFF.

This chain uses TRBV9 with TRBJ2-5; TRBD1 might be the D (5 bases). The germline V gene has CDR1 SGDLS and CDR2 YYNGEE. Trimming shortened V by 4 bases and J by 2 bases, and 9 bases separated the two germline ends. The CDR3 spans 13 residues. The CDR3 DNA reads TGTGCCAGCAGCATCGGACAACAAGAGACCCAGTACTTC. It encodes CASSIGQQETQYF.

This chain links TRBV7-9 with TRBJ2-1, with TRBD2 identical over 9 bases. CDR1 is SEHNR and CDR2 is FQNEAQ in the germline V gene (reference sequence). The V segment lost 5 bases and the J segment 6 bases; nucleotides outside the gene matches: 8. This CDR3 has 15 residues. CDR3 region: CASSPAASGVNEQFF. In DNA form, the CDR3 reads TGTGCCAGCAGCCCAGCGGCTAGCGGGGTCAATGAGCAGTTCTTC.

V is TRBV5-4 and J is TRBJ2-3; possibly TRBD2 for D (8 bases). V was pared by 6 bases and J by 4 bases, with 21 bases between. Germline CDR1 is SGHNT and CDR2 is YYREEE (reference sequence). This CDR3 comprises 16 residues. The CDR3 DNA reads TGTGCCAGCACCCACCCGGGAGGGGGCGTCGCAGATACGCAGTATTTT. This translates into CASTHPGGGVADTQYF.

The chain carries TRBV4-3 and TRBJ1-1, with TRBD1 matching over 8 bases. From germline, CDR1 is LGHNA and CDR2 YSLEER. V trimming: 4 bases; J trimming: 5 bases; junction bases outside the gene matches: 6. This CDR3 has 14 residues. The CDR3 bases are TGCGCCAGCAGCCGTCAGACAGGGGAGACTGAAGCTTTCTTT. This codes for CASSRQTGETEAFF.

The rearrangement links TRBV5-1 to TRBJ1-4; D gene ambiguous. Trimming removed 4 bases at V and 4 bases at J, with 11 bases between. The germline gives CDR1 SGHRS, CDR2 YFSETQ. The CDR3 sequence is 14 residues long. The CDR3 DNA follows: TGCGCCAGCAGCCCTGACGGACTTAATGAAAAACTGTTTTTT. Translation: CASSPDGLNEKLFF. The full variable domain, in which reference TRBV5-1 and TRBJ1-4 provide the parts outside the CDR3, is KAGVTQTPRYLIKTRGQQVTLSCSPISGHRSVSWYQQTPGQGLQFLFEYFSETQRNKGNFPGRFSGRQFSNSRSEMNVSTLELGDSALYLCASSPDGLNEKLFFGSGTQLSVL.

The chain has TRBV7-9 and TRBJ2-7; TRBD1 aligns across 9 bases. J was trimmed by 6 bases and V by 4 bases; bases with no gene match: 10. The CDR3 length is 15 residues. CDR1 and CDR2 from the germline V gene are SEHNR and FQNEAQ (reference sequence). CDR3 region: CASSSTGGVPSEQYF. CDR3 nucleotide sequence: TGTGCCAGCAGCTCGACAGGGGGGGTCCCGTCCGAGCAGTACTTC.

This CDR3 reads CASSPTTGGGSEAFF. As DNA, the CDR3 is TGTGCCAGCAGTCCCACAACAGGGGGCGGCAGTGAAGCTTTCTTT. V gene TRBV2 combines with J gene TRBJ1-1; 9 bases align to TRBD1. CDR1 and CDR2 from the germline V gene are SNHLY and FYNNEI. The junction had 11 bases not matched to a gene; V was cut back by 5 bases and J by 7 bases. The CDR3 is made up of 15 amino acids.

V gene TRBV28 combines with J gene TRBJ2-2; 12 bases match TRBD2. V gave up 5 bases and J gave up 4 bases; unmatched junction bases: 8. Germline-derived CDR1 and CDR2 are MDHEN and SYDVKM. The CDR3 length is 17 residues. CDR3 in DNA: TGTGCCAGCAGTCAGGCTAGCGGGAGGGTAGGCACCGGGGAGCTGTTTTTT. As protein: CASSQASGRVGTGELFF.